This T cell receptor (beta chain) comes out of a study of blood T cell repertoires in COVID-19. V was cut by 2 bases and J by 2 bases, with 6 bases left in between. CDR1 and CDR2 (germline): SGHTA, FQGNSA. The CDR3 length is 13 residues. The data were produced by immunoSEQ multiplex PCR, yet TCRdb's version contains in-frame clones alone and is incomplete. The sample has approximately 120,000 clones, roughly 88% seen once. The clonotype comes from a human donor in a cohort sampled during active COVID-19. Sequenced material: peripheral blood. The chain combines TRBV7-2 with TRBJ1-1; D is unclear. The CDR3 spells CASSLNINTEAFF. DNA of the CDR3: TGTGCCAGCAGCTTAAATATTAACACTGAAGCTTTCTTT.